These T cell receptor beta chains were read from a single sample in a study of T cells in Graves' hyperthyroidism and ophthalmopathy. TCRdb reprocessed the multiplex PCR reads via MiXCR and lists one record per CDR3 protein. The sample consists of 540,000 or so distinct CDR3 sequences, around 42% of them appearing once. The source material was peripheral blood or thyroid tissue (not recorded which). All receptors come from an adult woman with Graves' disease, either hyperthyroidism or ophthalmopathy (not recorded which). Both conserved end residues are part of each CDR3.

V gene,CDR3 protein
TRBV20-1,CSARWFHTSAVGYTF
TRBV10-3,CAISERGANTGELFF
TRBV28,CASILPPTEINQPQHF
TRBV12-3/TRBV12-4,CASSSPGVGNQPQHF
TRBV20-1,CSARVYRGYTF
TRBV6-5,CASSYSPLAGWGDEQYF
TRBV20-1,CSASSLKGRSEKLFF
TRBV20-1,CSAEGQREFHEQYF
TRBV4-1,CASSRHRDLETQYF
TRBV6-5,CASSPWTDQPQHF
TRBV10-3,CARVREADEAFF
TRBV7-9,CASSPASRSGIGAYEQYF
TRBV29-1,CASSLATRSEQYF
TRBV20-1,CSATGENYEQYF
TRBV6-1,CASSVDNLSPIYF
TRBV25-1,CASSEYYKTGLNTEAFF
TRBV7-2,CASSLAGGRGGETQYF
TRBV7-9,CASSPGGGEKLFF
TRBV6-5,CASSYREAFF
TRBV12-3/TRBV12-4,CASSSGGAQHF
TRBV29-1,CSVILDTEAFF
TRBV4-3,CASSQQAQAPLHF
TRBV7-9,CASSLRTGSGELFF
TRBV2,CASSELYGGIVNQPQHF
TRBV19,CASHIHPTEHANTGELFF
TRBV25-1,CASRDLAGFTGELFF
TRBV7-9,CASRQQGSPSEQYF
TRBV7-2,CASALQGMRNQPQHF
TRBV28,CASSTSQGWSFGNQPQHF
TRBV11-3,CASSLGGSEANVLTF
TRBV14,CASSQVQGRAEDYTF
TRBV6-4,CASSDSTGGMATQYF
TRBV12-3/TRBV12-4,CASSRTSSNQPQHF
TRBV20-1,CSAPHRQGADQPQHF
TRBV20-1,CSATEGGLDGYTF
TRBV27,CASSWTPGPIRETQYF
TRBV6-6,CASSPDRAGYTF
TRBV4-1,CASSQIMASGQETQYF
TRBV7-8,CASSLVQGQGSPLHF
TRBV6-5,CASRLTGLVSYEQYF
TRBV6-5,CASSYSSTNTEAFF
TRBV14,CASSPSRSGYEQYF
TRBV5-1,CASSLNTGSTWFTGELFF
TRBV12-3/TRBV12-4,CASSSYVTGYTF
TRBV29-1,CSVVLTTDTQYF
TRBV14,CASSQVRQFEQYF
TRBV15,CATSSRDRASYEQYF
TRBV20-1,CSLGDSSYEQYF
TRBV2,CASSGGIAGVAF